The entry below describes one T cell receptor (beta chain). The sample is drawn from a study of OX40 agonist ivuxolimab in advanced cancers. At the level of the study: Prior checkpoint blockade (anti-PD-1, anti-PD-L1 or anti-CTLA-4) was permitted; roughly 40% had it.

Clones were sequenced by immunoSEQ multiplex PCR, and TCRdb holds only the in-frame ones, with some missing. The sample comprises tens of thousands of clones, about four fifths of which are singletons, and about 3% rests with the top ten. CDR1 is SGHTA and CDR2 is FQGNSA in the germline V gene. Trimming shortened V by 4 bases and J by 1 base, and 13 bases separated the two germline ends. This CDR3 is built from 15 residues. J is TRBJ1-1 and V is TRBV7-2; a possible D gene is TRBD1 (5 bases). The specimen was CD4+ or CD8+ T cells sorted from blood, collected in a trial of the OX40 agonist ivuxolimab. This clonotype was obtained from an adult with an advanced solid tumor such as melanoma, head and neck, liver or kidney cancer. The CDR3 sequence: CASSSVDRTNTEAFF. In nucleotides, the CDR3 is TGTGCCAGCAGCTCAGTAGACAGAACGAACACTGAAGCTTTCTTT.